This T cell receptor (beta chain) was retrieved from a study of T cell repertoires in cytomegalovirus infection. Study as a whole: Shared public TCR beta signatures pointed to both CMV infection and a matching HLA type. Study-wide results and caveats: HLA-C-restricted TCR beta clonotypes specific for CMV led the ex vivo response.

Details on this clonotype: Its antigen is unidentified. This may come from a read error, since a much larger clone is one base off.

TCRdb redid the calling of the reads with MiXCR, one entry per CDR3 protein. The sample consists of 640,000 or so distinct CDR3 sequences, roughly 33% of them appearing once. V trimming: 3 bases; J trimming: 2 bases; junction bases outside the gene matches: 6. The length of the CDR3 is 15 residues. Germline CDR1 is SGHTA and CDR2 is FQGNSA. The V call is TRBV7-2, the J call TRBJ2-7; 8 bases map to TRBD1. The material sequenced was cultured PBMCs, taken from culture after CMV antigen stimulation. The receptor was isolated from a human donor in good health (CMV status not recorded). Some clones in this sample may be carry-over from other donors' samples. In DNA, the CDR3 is TGTGCCAGCAGCTTTAGGGGGACAGGTACCTACGAGCAGTACTTC. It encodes CASSFRGTGTYEQYF.